This T cell receptor beta chain is from a study of blood T cell repertoires in COVID-19. In the study overall: Researchers got acute and convalescent COVID-19 samples from the United States, Italy and Spain.

Per the original methods: Nucleated cell counts were estimated from reference gene primer amplification. Sequencing was performed with immunoSEQ multiplex PCR; in TCRdb, only in-frame clones are kept and a portion is missing. Clone size and the V and J calls come from that table; the DNA yielded D and trimming. The data show tens of thousands of clones, around 84% seen once. Germline V gene lookup returns CDR1 SGHNT and CDR2 YYREEE (reference sequence). The CDR3 has 14 amino acids. Losses at the gene ends were 2 bases for V and 4 bases for J; bases not matched to a gene: 4. The receptor was isolated from a man in his 60s with acute or convalescent COVID-19. The chain carries TRBV5-4 and TRBJ2-7; the match to TRBD2 covers 9 bases. The sample comprised peripheral blood. As DNA, the CDR3 is TGTGCCAGCAGCTTCGCGGGGGGGAGGTACGAGCAGTACTTC. Its protein is CASSFAGGRYEQYF.